This passage covers 10 T cell receptor beta chains from one sample sequenced in a study of blood T cells in healthy people across ages. A second 7 to 11 cycle PCR used barcoded and J-beta primers. From the 5' RACE reads, TCRdb called clonotypes with MiXCR, one entry per CDR3 protein. The repertoire holds 1,800,000 or so distinct CDR3 sequences, with roughly two fifths as singletons. Input material: blood. These receptors were taken from a human donor in good health.

The chain joins TRBV6-2 or TRBV6-3 to TRBJ2-1; 7 nucleotides line up with TRBD1. CDR1 and CDR2 from the germline V gene are MNHEY and SVGEGT. The CDR3 has 14 amino acids. J lost 6 bases, V lost 5 bases, and 7 bases had no gene match. The CDR3 spells CASSLGTVSNEQFF. As DNA, the CDR3 is TGTGCCAGCAGTCTAGGGACAGTGAGCAATGAGCAGTTCTTC.

The table lists this clonotype with a few counts. CDR3 amino acids: CSARVSGAYNEQFF. CDR3 DNA: TGCAGTGCTAGAGTTAGCGGGGCCTACAATGAGCAGTTCTTC. The rearrangement links TRBV20-1 to TRBJ2-1; 8 bases align to TRBD2. The CDR3 is 14 amino acids. V gave up 1 base and J gave up 2 bases; unmatched junction bases: 1. CDR1 is DFQATT and CDR2 is SNEGSKA in the germline V gene (reference sequence).

This clonotype has only a few counts. The rearrangement uses TRBV5-1 and TRBJ1-1; 7 bases match TRBD1. V trimming: 3 bases; J trimming: 7 bases; junction bases outside the gene matches: 12. The CDR3 has 15 residues. CDR1 is SGHRS and CDR2 is YFSETQ in the germline V gene. As DNA, the CDR3 is TGCGCCAGCAGCTATGACCTGACAGGGCGAGTTGAAGCTTTCTTT. Translating gives CASSYDLTGRVEAFF.

This chain links TRBV3-1 with TRBJ2-1; D is perhaps TRBD1 or TRBD2 (6 bases each). The DNA matches TRBJ2-7 better at its end, which makes the J call doubtful. The CDR3 spans 17 residues. The V gene's germline CDR1 is LGHDT and CDR2 YNNKEL (reference sequence). CDR3 DNA sequence: TGTGCCAGCAGCCAAGATCAGGAGGGGGAAAGCCCCTACGAGCAGTACTTC. Translating gives CASSQDQEGESPYEQYF.

The chain carries TRBV4-2 and TRBJ1-5; 10 bases match TRBD1. This CDR3 is built from 15 residues. The V gene end was trimmed by 4 bases and the J gene end by 7 bases; junction bases not matched to a gene: 7. Looked up from germline, CDR1 is LGHNA and CDR2 is YNFKEQ. As DNA, the CDR3 is TGTGCCAGCAGCCGGGACAGGGGCGAGGGGCAGCCCCAGCATTTT. Encoded protein: CASSRDRGEGQPQHF.

In this sample, this clonotype turned up many times. The V gene is TRBV7-3, the J gene TRBJ1-2; 9 bases are shared with TRBD1. V lost 4 bases, J lost 6 bases, and 6 bases stayed unmatched. This CDR3 contains 14 residues. Germline V lookup: CDR1 SGHTA, CDR2 FQGTGA. This chain's CDR3 is CASSSGTGTDGYTF. CDR3 DNA: TGTGCCAGCAGCTCCGGGACAGGGACGGATGGCTACACCTTC.

J is TRBJ2-2 and V is TRBV9; 10 nucleotides line up with TRBD2. The CDR3 loop spans 16 amino acids. Germline-derived CDR1 and CDR2 are SGDLS and YYNGEE. Losses at the gene ends were 1 base for V and 3 bases for J; bases not matched to a gene: 3. The CDR3 nucleotides are TGTGCCAGCAGCGTAAACCTAGCGGGGGACACCGGGGAGCTGTTTTTT. Translation gives CASSVNLAGDTGELFF.

The chain recombines TRBV7-3 with TRBJ2-1; 7 nucleotides agree with TRBD1. Looked up from germline, CDR1 is SGHTA and CDR2 is FQGTGA. Trimming at V came to 5 bases and at J to 1 base, leaving 8 bases not matched to a gene. The CDR3 totals 16 residues. CDR3 in amino acids: CASSTQTGLSYNEQFF. CDR3 coding DNA: TGTGCCAGCAGCACACAGACAGGGTTATCCTACAATGAGCAGTTCTTC.

This clonotype was seen more than once but under ten times. This chain links TRBV7-9 with TRBJ2-5; D not certain. This CDR3 region has 12 residues. Trimming left V 3 bases short and J 6 bases short, with 8 bases between. CDR1 SEHNR and CDR2 FQNEAQ come from the germline V gene (reference sequence). The CDR3 is CASSFNGKTQYF. CDR3 nucleotide sequence: TGTGCCAGCAGCTTTAACGGAAAGACCCAGTACTTC.

The rearrangement uses TRBV5-6 and TRBJ2-1, with D perhaps assigned TRBD1 or TRBD2 (5 bases each). This CDR3 spans 13 amino acids. Germline V lookup: CDR1 SGHDT, CDR2 YYEEEE. Trimming left V 4 bases short and J 14 bases short, with 19 bases between. The CDR3 region is CASSPGAHGREFF. As DNA, the CDR3 is TGTGCCAGCAGCCCCGGGGCTCACGGCCGGGAGTTCTTC.